These 28 T cell receptor beta chains were all obtained from the same sample, sequenced in a study of early T cells in non-severe SARS-CoV-2 infection. Using its own MiXCR run on the 5' RACE reads, TCRdb lists one record per CDR3 protein. The sample records approximately 75,000 distinct CDR3 sequences, roughly 15% being singletons. The starting material was whole blood, obtained at baseline. These receptors all come from an adult who was a healthcare worker with PCR-confirmed SARS-CoV-2 infection or an uninfected control (not recorded which).

This clonotype was seen more than once but under ten times. The chain carries TRBV7-2 and TRBJ1-2; D gene ambiguous. The V end was cut by 5 bases, the J end by 5 bases, with 12 bases between. The germline gives CDR1 SGHTA, CDR2 FQGNSA. The CDR3 loop spans 13 amino acids. The CDR3 nucleotides read TGTGCCAGCAGCCCGTCCCCGCCGTATGGCTACACCTTC. Protein: CASSPSPPYGYTF.

The sample holds a few counts of this clonotype. This chain uses TRBV25-1 with TRBJ2-5; D is perhaps TRBD2 (5 bases). The CDR3 sequence is 13 residues long. Trimming stripped 4 bases from V and 3 bases from J, with 9 bases between. Germline V gene lookup returns CDR1 MGHDK and CDR2 SYGVNS. The CDR3 loop reads CASSARGEETQYF. The CDR3 nucleotides read TGTGCCAGCAGTGCACGGGGAGAAGAGACCCAGTACTTC.

This clonotype appeared once. The chain has TRBV28 and TRBJ1-2; D might be TRBD1 (6 bases). Germline V gives CDR1 MDHEN, CDR2 SYDVKM. V was clipped by 1 base and J by 5 bases, with 8 bases between them. CDR3 length: 13 residues. CDR3: CASSLSGAYGYTF. Here the CDR3 DNA reads TGTGCCAGCAGTTTATCAGGGGCGTATGGCTACACCTTC.

This clonotype occurred a few times. The J gene is TRBJ1-4, the V gene TRBV7-9, with D hard to call. The CDR3 totals 16 residues. Trimming removed 5 bases from V and 0 bases from J, with 13 bases in between. Germline CDR1 SEHNR, CDR2 FQNEAQ (reference sequence). CDR3 nucleotides: TGTGCCAGCAGCCCCCCAGCTATCACAACTAATGAAAAACTGTTTTTT. It codes for CASSPPAITTNEKLFF.

In this sample, this clonotype turned up many times. This chain joins TRBV20-1 and TRBJ1-1; no reliable D call. Germline V gene sequence: CDR1 DFQATT, CDR2 SNEGSKA (reference sequence). The CDR3 is made up of 14 amino acids. V was clipped by 1 base and J by 1 base, with 10 bases between them. The CDR3 nucleotides read TGCAGTGCTAGAGTGGGCAGTGCGAACACTGAAGCTTTCTTT. Translation gives CSARVGSANTEAFF.

This clonotype appeared a few times. J is TRBJ1-5 and V is TRBV20-1; D unresolved. The V end was cut by 1 base, the J end by 2 bases, with 6 bases between. The germline V gene has CDR1 DFQATT and CDR2 SNEGSKA (reference sequence). This CDR3 contains 13 residues. The CDR3 reads CSARASGNQPQHF. The CDR3 DNA follows: TGCAGTGCTAGAGCGTCCGGCAATCAGCCCCAGCATTTT.

V is TRBV4-2 and J is TRBJ2-1; D might be TRBD2 (6 bases). The CDR3 is 17 amino acids. Trimming shortened V by 0 bases and J by 8 bases, and 20 bases separated the two germline ends. The germline gives CDR1 LGHNA, CDR2 YNFKEQ. For the CDR3, the DNA is TGTGCCAGCAGCCAAGATCCGCCGAGCGGGCGCCAGGATGAGCAGTTCTTC. It yields the protein CASSQDPPSGRQDEQFF.

V and J are TRBV28 and TRBJ1-3, with TRBD1 as a possible D gene (6 bases). The CDR3 contains 14 residues. The germline V and J ends were trimmed by 4 bases and 4 bases, with 11 bases remaining between them. Germline lookup yields CDR1 MDHEN and CDR2 SYDVKM. CDR3: CASSSRTAGNTIYF. As DNA, the CDR3 is TGTGCCAGCAGTTCGAGGACAGCCGGAAACACCATATATTTT.

This clonotype appeared a few times. J is TRBJ2-7 and V is TRBV27; 7 bases map to TRBD2. The germline gives CDR1 MNHEY, CDR2 SMNVEV (reference sequence). With 1 base clipped from V and 2 bases from J, the junction kept 8 bases outside the gene matches. The CDR3 loop spans 16 amino acids. The CDR3 spells CASSLLGGGPTYEQYF. The CDR3 DNA reads TGTGCCAGCAGTTTATTGGGGGGAGGGCCGACCTACGAGCAGTACTTC.

This clonotype was observed a few times. The chain joins TRBV18 to TRBJ2-1; D remains ambiguous. Between the trimmed V and J ends, which lost 3 bases and 1 base, there was a span of 19 bases. Germline CDR1 and CDR2: KGHSH and LQKENI. CDR3 length: 18 residues. The CDR3 DNA is TGTGCCAGCTCACCTCCTCCGGCGGAGAGGTCTTCCTACAATGAGCAGTTCTTC. Translation gives CASSPPPAERSSYNEQFF.

This clonotype was observed many times. The chain carries TRBV6-1 and TRBJ2-7, with D possibly matching TRBD1 (5 bases). Trimming removed 5 bases from V and 1 base from J, with 9 bases in between. The CDR3 is 13 amino acids. Germline lookup yields CDR1 MNHNS and CDR2 SASEGT. DNA for the CDR3: TGTGCCAGCAGTAAGGGGTTTTCCTACGAGCAGTACTTC. Amino acids: CASSKGFSYEQYF.

The genes are TRBV28 and TRBJ2-7, with D possibly TRBD2 on 6 matching bases. The V gene's germline CDR1 is MDHEN and CDR2 SYDVKM. Trimming took 4 bases from V and 1 from J, leaving 14 bases between them. This CDR3 comprises 15 residues. CDR3 DNA: TGTGCCAGCAGTTCAGTGGAGGGCTTATCCTACGAGCAGTACTTC. As protein: CASSSVEGLSYEQYF. The variable domain in full, completed from reference TRBV28 and TRBJ2-7, reads DVKVTQSSRYLVKRTGEKVFLECVQDMDHENMFWYRQDPGLGLRLIYFSYDVKMKEKGDIPEGYSVSREKKERFSLILESASTNQTSMYLCASSSVEGLSYEQYFGPGTRLTVT.

This clonotype was seen a handful of times. This sequence joins TRBV20-1 and TRBJ2-3; 9 bases are shared with TRBD2. The V and J ends lost 0 bases and 2 bases, in that order; junction bases with no gene match: 9. Germline-derived CDR1 and CDR2 are DFQATT and SNEGSKA (reference sequence). This CDR3 spans 17 amino acids. The CDR3 spells CSARDPPRTSDTDTQYF. The CDR3 bases are TGCAGTGCTAGAGATCCGCCCAGGACTAGCGACACAGATACGCAGTATTTT.

This clonotype was picked up a small number of times. The genes are TRBV18 and TRBJ1-1; D is unclear. CDR1 is KGHSH, CDR2 LQKENI, per germline. Between the trimmed V and J ends, which lost 0 bases and 1 base, there was a span of 6 bases. The length of the CDR3 is 14 residues. CDR3 sequence reads: CASSPPRQNTEAFF. The DNA for the CDR3 is TGTGCCAGCTCACCACCTCGACAGAACACTGAAGCTTTCTTT.

This clonotype has just a few counts. The chain couples TRBV7-8 to TRBJ1-4; D ambiguous. The CDR3 runs 16 residues. Trimming shortened V by 3 bases and J by 0 bases, and 11 bases separated the two germline ends. Germline CDR1 is SGHVS and CDR2 is FQNEAQ. CDR3 amino acids: CASSLPGRPTNEKLFF. The CDR3 nucleotides read TGTGCCAGCAGCTTGCCTGGACGTCCAACTAATGAAAAACTGTTTTTT.

This clonotype turned up a few times. The J gene is TRBJ2-6, the V gene TRBV28, with unresolved D. In germline, CDR1 is MDHEN, CDR2 SYDVKM. V was pared by 6 bases and J by 0 bases, with 9 bases between. The CDR3 is 15 residues long. The chain's CDR3 is CASSPGSSGANVLTF. CDR3 in DNA: TGTGCCAGCAGCCCGGGTTCCTCTGGGGCCAACGTCCTGACTTTC. Combining the CDR3 with reference TRBV28 and TRBJ2-6 gives the whole variable domain DVKVTQSSRYLVKRTGEKVFLECVQDMDHENMFWYRQDPGLGLRLIYFSYDVKMKEKGDIPEGYSVSREKKERFSLILESASTNQTSMYLCASSPGSSGANVLTFGAGSRLTVL.

The chain carries TRBV6-4 and TRBJ2-7, with D perhaps matching TRBD1 (6 bases). Trimming took 4 bases from V and 2 from J, leaving 12 bases between them. CDR1 MRHNA and CDR2 SNTAGT come from the germline V gene. The CDR3 consists of 14 residues. CDR3 in amino acids: CASSAFGQPYEQYF. DNA of the CDR3: TGTGCCAGCAGTGCCTTTGGACAGCCCTACGAGCAGTACTTC.

In its sample, this clonotype was seen many times. CDR3 sequence: CSASRRTGVNNEQFF. CDR3 DNA sequence: TGCAGTGCTAGTCGGAGAACAGGTGTTAACAATGAGCAGTTCTTC. This sequence joins TRBV20-1 and TRBJ2-1, with D possibly TRBD1 on 5 matching bases. This CDR3 region has 15 residues. Trimming removed 3 bases at V and 5 bases at J, with 17 bases between. Per the germline V gene, CDR1 is DFQATT and CDR2 is SNEGSKA (reference sequence).

In this sample, this clonotype turned up a few times. The chain is built from TRBV7-2 and TRBJ2-1; D not resolved. Trimming shortened V by 5 bases and J by 1 base, and 12 bases separated the two germline ends. The CDR3 is made up of 15 amino acids. Germline CDR1 reads SGHTA; CDR2 reads FQGNSA. CDR3 coding DNA: TGTGCCAGCAGCCCCCGCAAGGGATCCTACAATGAGCAGTTCTTC. Translated, it gives CASSPRKGSYNEQFF. Using reference TRBV7-2 and TRBJ2-1 for the parts outside the CDR3, the full variable domain is GAGVSQSPSNKVTEKGKDVELRCDPISGHTALYWYRQSLGQGLEFLIYFQGNSAPDKSGLPSDRFSAERTGGSVSTLTIQRTQQEDSAVYLCASSPRKGSYNEQFFGPGTRLTVL.

This rearrangement joins TRBV6-5 to TRBJ2-7; D possibly corresponds to TRBD2 (6 bases). The CDR3 length is 11 residues. Trimming shortened V by 6 bases and J by 3 bases, and 6 bases separated the two germline ends. Germline V gene data show CDR1 as MNHEY and CDR2 as SVGAGI. The CDR3 DNA is TGTGCCAGCAGGGACTACTACGAGCAGTACTTC. Encoded protein: CASRDYYEQYF.

The J gene is TRBJ2-3, the V gene TRBV12-3 or TRBV12-4; TRBD2 matches at 8 bases. This CDR3 has 17 amino acids. V lost 6 bases and J lost 1; bases outside the gene matches: 12. CDR3 bases: TGTGCCAGCAGCCTCGGGAGGGGAGGGCTCCGCACAGATACGCAGTATTTT. Its protein product is CASSLGRGGLRTDTQYF.

The CDR3 DNA reads TGTGCCAGCCCTAAGGAAGGGCTAGGGGGTGGCAATACGCAGTATTTT. It codes for CASPKEGLGGGNTQYF. The chain links TRBV7-2 to TRBJ2-3; D perhaps matches TRBD1 (6 bases). Germline V lookup: CDR1 SGHTA, CDR2 FQGNSA. The CDR3 is 16 residues long. V was clipped by 8 bases and J by 7 bases, with 25 bases between them.

Ten or more counts support this clonotype. The V gene is TRBV2, the J gene TRBJ2-1; TRBD2 matches 11 bases. The CDR3 length is 13 residues. In germline, CDR1 is SNHLY, CDR2 FYNNEI. The CDR3 DNA follows: TGTGTTAGCGGGAGGGAAACCTACAATGAGCAGTTCTTC. It yields the protein CVSGRETYNEQFF.

The CDR3 DNA sequence: TGTGCCAGCAGCCCGGTTGGCGAGCAGTACTTC. It is translated as CASSPVGEQYF. The V gene is TRBV7-8, the J gene TRBJ2-7; D remains ambiguous. Per germline, CDR1 SGHVS and CDR2 FQNEAQ. This CDR3 comprises 11 residues. The ends were cut back, 5 bases at V and 6 bases at J, with 8 bases in the middle.

This chain uses TRBV7-9 with TRBJ1-5, with D unclear. CDR3 length: 15 residues. Per germline, CDR1 SEHNR and CDR2 FQNEAQ (reference sequence). V lost 5 bases and J 1 base, leaving 12 bases between the germline ends. The CDR3 spells CASSPGPGSNQPQHF. Here the CDR3 DNA reads TGTGCCAGCAGCCCCGGTCCGGGGAGCAATCAGCCCCAGCATTTT.

This clonotype was seen a handful of times. V usage is TRBV7-3 and J usage is TRBJ2-6; D gene ambiguous. Trimming cost V 5 bases and J 4 bases, with 9 bases left between them. CDR1 is SGHTA and CDR2 is FQGTGA in the germline V gene. The CDR3 loop spans 14 amino acids. CDR3 residues: CASSPRSGANVLTF. CDR3 bases: TGTGCCAGCAGCCCACGAAGCGGGGCCAACGTCCTGACTTTC.

This clonotype was counted many times. In DNA form, the CDR3 reads TGCGCCAGCACCGAACCGGGACAGCAAGAGACCCAGTACTTC. Translation: CASTEPGQQETQYF. V is TRBV5-1 and J is TRBJ2-5; the match to TRBD1 covers 7 bases. This CDR3 has 14 residues. J lost 2 bases, V lost 6 bases, and 7 bases had no gene match. From germline, CDR1 is SGHRS and CDR2 YFSETQ.

This clonotype was counted a few times. The chain carries TRBV6-1 and TRBJ1-1, with a tentative D call TRBD1 (6 bases). This CDR3 has 14 residues. Trimming took 5 bases from V and 4 from J, leaving 14 bases between them. Germline CDR1 is MNHNS and CDR2 is SASEGT. CDR3 sequence: CASSQRGVGTEAFF. The CDR3 nucleotides read TGTGCCAGCAGTCAAAGGGGGGTTGGCACTGAAGCTTTCTTT.